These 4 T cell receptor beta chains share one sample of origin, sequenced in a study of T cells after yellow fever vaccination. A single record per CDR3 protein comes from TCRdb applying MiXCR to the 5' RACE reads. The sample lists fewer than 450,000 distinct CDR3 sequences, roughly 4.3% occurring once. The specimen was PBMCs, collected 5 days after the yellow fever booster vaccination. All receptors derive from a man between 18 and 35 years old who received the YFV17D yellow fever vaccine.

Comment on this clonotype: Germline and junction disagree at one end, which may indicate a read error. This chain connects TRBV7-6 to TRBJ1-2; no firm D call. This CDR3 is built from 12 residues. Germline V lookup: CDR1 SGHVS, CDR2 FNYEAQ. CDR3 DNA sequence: TGTGCCAGCAGCGCCCCCTGGTCGTCCTACGCCTTC. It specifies CASSAPWSSYAF.

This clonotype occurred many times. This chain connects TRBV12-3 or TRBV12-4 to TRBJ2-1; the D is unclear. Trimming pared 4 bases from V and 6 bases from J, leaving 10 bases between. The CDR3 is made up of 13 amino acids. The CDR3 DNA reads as TGTGCCAGCAGTTACTCCGGCGGCAATGAGCAGTTCTTC. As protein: CASSYSGGNEQFF.

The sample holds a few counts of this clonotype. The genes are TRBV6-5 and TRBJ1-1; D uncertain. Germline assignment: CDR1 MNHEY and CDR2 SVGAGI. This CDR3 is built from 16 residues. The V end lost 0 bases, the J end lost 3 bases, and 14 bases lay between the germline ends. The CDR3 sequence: CASSYSWRLGDTEAFF. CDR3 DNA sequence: TGTGCCAGCAGTTACTCTTGGAGGTTGGGCGACACTGAAGCTTTCTTT.

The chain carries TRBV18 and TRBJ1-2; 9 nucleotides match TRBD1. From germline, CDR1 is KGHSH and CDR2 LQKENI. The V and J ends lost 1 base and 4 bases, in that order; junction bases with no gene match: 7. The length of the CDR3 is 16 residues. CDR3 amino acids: CASSPRARDRVYGYTF. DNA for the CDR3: TGTGCCAGCTCACCACGGGCCCGGGACAGGGTCTATGGCTACACCTTC.